Here is one T cell receptor beta chain with its context. Just one base apart from a much larger clone, this may be a read error. The data originate from a study of T cells in Graves' hyperthyroidism and ophthalmopathy. Researchers amplified the TCR beta CDR3 regions from RNA transcripts. First-round RT-PCR with HTBI primers amplified the TCR CDR3 region. From the multiplex PCR reads, TCRdb called clonotypes with MiXCR, one entry per CDR3 protein. The table has about 620,000 distinct CDR3 sequences, 15% to 20% seen once. The CDR3 extends over 14 amino acids. Germline CDR1 and CDR2: SGHAT and FQNNGV. The V gene end was trimmed by 5 bases and the J gene end by 9 bases; junction bases not matched to a gene: 10. Patients between 18 and 65 years old had hyperthyroidism, newly diagnosed and lasting under 2 months. Researchers barred patients who had uncontrolled infection, other autoimmune disease, pregnancy or lactation.

The sequenced sample was blood. This chain uses TRBV11-2 with TRBJ2-7; 10 positions agree with TRBD1. This TCR derives from a woman between 25 and 40 years old with Graves' hyperthyroidism. CDR3 residues: CASSPRQGARVQYF. The CDR3 bases are TGTGCCAGCAGCCCACGACAGGGGGCGAGGGTGCAGTACTTC.